One and the same sample provided the 16 T cell receptor beta chains below, sequenced in a study of T cells expressing NK-cell markers. Following a re-call of the 5' RACE reads, TCRdb has one entry per CDR3 protein and lacks DNA. This sample's clone table lists fewer than 400,000 distinct CDR3 sequences. Sequences were obtained from blood T cells: a sorted CD56 or NKG2C T cell subset, CD4+ or CD8+ T cells, or bulk PBMC T cells (not recorded which). These receptors all come from a woman in her forties or fifties in good health.

The rearrangement links TRBV15 to TRBJ2-5; TCRdb reports TRBD2, a call that lacks DNA to check it against. Germline lookup yields CDR1 LNHNV and CDR2 YYDKDF (reference sequence). The CDR3 loop spans 14 amino acids. The CDR3 loop is CATSAGTIEETQYF. Looking up the rest from reference TRBV15 and TRBJ2-5 gives the full variable domain: DAMVIQNPRYQVTQFGKPVTLSCSQTLNHNVMYWYQQKSSQAPKLLFHYYDKDFNNEADTPDNFQSRRPNTSFCFLDIRSPGLGDTAMYLCATSAGTIEETQYFGPGTRLLVL.

The chain links TRBV12-3 or TRBV12-4 to TRBJ2-7; TCRdb designates TRBD2, a call that cannot be tested without DNA. The length of the CDR3 is 15 residues. CDR3: CASSLGGTGGYEQYF.

The J gene is TRBJ2-1, the V gene TRBV9. The CDR3 consists of 13 residues. CDR1 SGDLS and CDR2 YYNGEE come from the germline V gene. The CDR3 reads CASSVSQNNEQFF.

This chain uses TRBV12-3 or TRBV12-4 with TRBJ2-1. The CDR3 is 15 amino acids. CDR3 region: CASSLADLLDNEQFF.

The chain uses TRBV12-3 or TRBV12-4 and TRBJ1-3. The CDR3 contains 13 residues. The CDR3 sequence is CASSMNRGNTIYF.

The J gene is TRBJ2-5, the V gene TRBV5-6; TCRdb designates TRBD2, a call that cannot be tested without DNA. The CDR3 length is 17 residues. Germline loops: CDR1 SGHDT, CDR2 YYEEEE. The CDR3 here is CASSLLEASDIGETQYF.

The chain couples TRBV5-1 to TRBJ1-1; there is no DNA to check the TCRdb D call of TRBD1. The CDR3 spans 18 residues. CDR1 and CDR2 (germline): SGHRS, YFSETQ. The CDR3 loop is CASSPGSYRLAMNTEAFF.

The gene calls are TRBV19 and TRBJ1-6; TCRdb gives TRBD1 as the D gene, but with no DNA this cannot be confirmed. Per the germline V gene, CDR1 is LNHDA and CDR2 is SQIVND (reference sequence). The CDR3 is 15 residues long. The CDR3 here is CASSSLGTENSPLHF.

V usage is TRBV29-1 and J usage is TRBJ2-1; TCRdb's assignment of TRBD1 cannot be checked, as there is no DNA. The CDR3 contains 13 residues. Looked up from germline, CDR1 is SQVTM and CDR2 is ANQGSEA. The CDR3 here is CSVYGISYNEQFF.

V and J are TRBV29-1 and TRBJ1-1; as DNA is missing, the TRBD1 call by TCRdb cannot be tested. The CDR3 loop spans 14 amino acids. From germline, CDR1 is SQVTM and CDR2 ANQGSEA. CDR3 region: CSVDEGTARAEAFF.

This chain joins TRBV7-2 and TRBJ2-7; TCRdb calls TRBD1, which cannot be checked without DNA. The CDR3 runs to 18 residues. Looked up from germline, CDR1 is SGHTA and CDR2 is FQGNSA. The CDR3 loop reads CASSRNAGLRRNTYEQYF. Full variable domain (rest looked up from reference TRBV7-2 and TRBJ2-7): GAGVSQSPSNKVTEKGKDVELRCDPISGHTALYWYRQSLGQGLEFLIYFQGNSAPDKSGLPSDRFSAERTGGSVSTLTIQRTQQEDSAVYLCASSRNAGLRRNTYEQYFGPGTRLTVT.

The rearrangement uses TRBV5-6 and TRBJ2-4; with no DNA, the TCRdb D assignment of TRBD2 cannot be verified. Germline CDR1 and CDR2: SGHDT and YYEEEE. The CDR3 contains 15 residues. The CDR3 loop reads CASSRLPGAKNIQYF.

CDR3 in amino acids: CASSLKSGTSRFGGEQFF. The chain carries TRBV7-8 and TRBJ2-1; TCRdb selects TRBD2, and the lack of DNA leaves this call unchecked. Germline V lookup: CDR1 SGHVS, CDR2 FQNEAQ. The CDR3 is 18 residues long.

The V and J genes are TRBV12-3 or TRBV12-4 and TRBJ2-1; no DNA is available, so the TRBD2 call from TCRdb remains unchecked. This CDR3 contains 20 residues. The CDR3 loop is CASSAHSSRGLAGAYNEQFF.

This chain links TRBV4-1 with TRBJ1-1; the TRBD1 assignment by TCRdb is unverifiable without DNA. The CDR3 spans 14 residues. Germline V gene sequence: CDR1 MGHRA, CDR2 YSYEKL. CDR3 residues: CASSQPGEDRSAFF.

This sequence joins TRBV11-2 and TRBJ1-6. This CDR3 is 14 amino acids long. The germline V gene has CDR1 SGHAT and CDR2 FQNNGV. The CDR3 sequence is CASSFRQLGSPLHF.